The present entry profiles one T cell receptor (beta chain) with its context. This record comes from a study of blood T cell repertoires in COVID-19. Looking at the study overall: The study drew acute and convalescent COVID-19 samples from the United States, Italy and Spain.

Study processing details: Amplifying reference gene primers gave estimates of nucleated cell counts. Repertoires were generated with immunoSEQ multiplex PCR, while TCRdb's copy carries only in-frame clones and drops some. V and J calls plus clone size are reproduced from that table; the DNA served to infer D and trimming. This sample carries about 320,000 clones, about 83% of them seen once, and the ten largest clones take about 1.2%. V was clipped by 2 bases and J by 8 bases; unmatched bases: 5. CDR1 is SGHDT, CDR2 YYEEEE, per germline. The CDR3 has 14 amino acids. The V and J genes are TRBV5-6 and TRBJ2-1; the match to TRBD2 covers 9 bases. This TCR derives from a woman in her fifties or sixties with acute or convalescent COVID-19. Material for sequencing was peripheral blood. DNA of the CDR3: TGTGCCAGCAGCTTAGGGACTAGCCCCCATGAGCAGTTCTTC. It translates to CASSLGTSPHEQFF.